This TCR beta chain was sequenced in a study of metastatic and nonmetastatic thyroid tumors. TCRdb re-clonotyped the PCR reads via MiXCR. The sample carries 50,000 or so clones, over 20% recorded once. Patients had received no treatment of any kind before thyroid surgery. The CDR3 length is 14 residues. Deletions cut 5 bases from V and 4 bases from J, with 14 bases between. The germline CDR1 and CDR2 sequences are LNHDA and SQIVND (reference sequence). The specimen sequenced was blood. The V call is TRBV19, the J call TRBJ2-5; a possible D gene is TRBD1 (6 bases). The sequence derives from a male donor with papillary thyroid cancer or a benign thyroid nodule (not recorded which). Some clones in this sample may be carry-over from other donors' samples. The DNA for the CDR3 is TGTGCCAGTAGTGTTGGACAGCCGGGAGAGACCCAGTACTTC. Its protein product is CASSVGQPGETQYF. Complete variable domain (other parts from reference TRBV19 and TRBJ2-5): DGGITQSPKYLFRKEGQNVTLSCEQNLNHDAMYWYRQDPGQGLRLIYYSQIVNDFQKGDIAEGYSVSREKKESFPLTVTSAQKNPTAFYLCASSVGQPGETQYFGPGTRLLVL.